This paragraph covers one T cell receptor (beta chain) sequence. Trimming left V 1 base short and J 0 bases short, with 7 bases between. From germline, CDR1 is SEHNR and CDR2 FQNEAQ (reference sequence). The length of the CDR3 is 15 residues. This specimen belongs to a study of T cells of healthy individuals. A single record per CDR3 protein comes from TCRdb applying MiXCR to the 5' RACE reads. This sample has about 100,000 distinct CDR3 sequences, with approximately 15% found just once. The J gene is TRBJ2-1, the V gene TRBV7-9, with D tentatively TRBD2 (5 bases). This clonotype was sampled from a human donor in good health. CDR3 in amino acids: CASSLVGSSYNEQFF. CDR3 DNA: TGTGCCAGCAGCTTAGTTGGGAGCTCCTACAATGAGCAGTTCTTC.